This is a list of T cell receptor beta chains from one sample in a study of control samples from healthy donors and cancer patients. Some clones are missing from TCRdb's copy, which holds only in-frame ones; the method was immunoSEQ multiplex PCR. The sample carries more than 35,000 clones, roughly 94% recorded once. Sequencing was carried out using blood. These receptors originate from a man aged 55 to 69 in good health. The CDR3 runs from the conserved cysteine through the conserved F or W. D genes are given only for firm matches. A row's size may be missing; if present it is once, few, many or a size class.

clone size	V gene	J gene	D gene	CDR3 DNA	CDR3 protein
NA	TRBV6-1	TRBJ1-1	NA	TGTGCCAGCAGTGAGTACATGAACACTGAAGCTTTCTTT	CASSEYMNTEAFF
NA	TRBV5-5	TRBJ1-4	NA	TGTGCCAGCAGCCAGGACCAGAATAATGAAAAACTGTTTTTT	CASSQDQNNEKLFF
once	TRBV13	TRBJ2-7	TRBD2	TGTGCCAGCAGCGAGAGCGGGACTAGCGTCTCCTACGAGCAGTACTTC	CASSESGTSVSYEQYF
NA	TRBV19	TRBJ2-2	NA	TGTGCCAGTAGTATGCCGGGACAAGCGAACACCGGGGAGCTGTTTTTT	CASSMPGQANTGELFF
NA	TRBV27	TRBJ1-1	TRBD1	TGTGCCAGCAGTTTAGGGACAGGGGGGGGGCACACTGAAGCTTTCTTT	CASSLGTGGGHTEAFF
once	TRBV9	TRBJ1-2	NA	TGTGCCAGCAGCGTGAGGGCCGCTAACTATGGCTACACCTTC	CASSVRAANYGYTF
NA	TRBV19	TRBJ2-5	NA	TGTGCCAGTAGACCACAGGGCAGTGGGACCCAGTACTTC	CASRPQGSGTQYF
once	TRBV18	TRBJ2-5	TRBD2	TGTGCCAGCTCACCCTCATACGGGACTAGCGGGAGGGCCATGGAGACCCAGTACTTC	CASSPSYGTSGRAMETQYF
once	TRBV19	TRBJ2-3	TRBD2	TGTGCCAGTAGTCCTCTAGAGGGGCGGGGGGACACAGATACGCAGTATTTT	CASSPLEGRGDTDTQYF
NA	TRBV15	TRBJ2-5	NA	TGTGCCACCAGCAGAGGAGGGGGTCAAGGGACCCAGTACTTC	CATSRGGGQGTQYF
NA	TRBV7-8	TRBJ2-1	TRBD2	TGTGCCAGCAGCTTAGCAAGAAGCGGGAGTAGTCGTGAGCAGTTCTTC	CASSLARSGSSREQFF
NA	TRBV7-9	TRBJ2-3	NA	TGTGCCAGCAGCTTAGGAGGACCCGGTACGCAGTATTTT	CASSLGGPGTQYF
NA	TRBV5-1	TRBJ2-7	NA	TGCGCCAGCAGCTTGACCGCAATCTACTACGAGCAGTACTTC	CASSLTAIYYEQYF
NA	TRBV27	TRBJ1-2	NA	TGTGCCAGCAGATATCAAGGACAGAACTATGGCTACACCTTC	CASRYQGQNYGYTF
NA	TRBV6-1	TRBJ2-1	NA	TGTGCCAGCAGTGAAGCCAGGACGTCCTCCAATGAGCAGTTCTTC	CASSEARTSSNEQFF
NA	TRBV3-1/TRBV3-2	TRBJ2-1	NA	TGTGCCAGCAGCCGTGGGGATGAGCAGTTCTTC	CASSRGDEQFF
NA	TRBV7-8	TRBJ1-4	NA	TGTGCCAGCAGCTTGGGGACACCTAATGAAAAACTGTTTTTT	CASSLGTPNEKLFF
NA	TRBV18	TRBJ1-3	TRBD1	TGTGCCAGCTCATCCGCAGGGGGTAACACCATATATTTT	CASSSAGGNTIYF
NA	TRBV27	TRBJ1-5	TRBD1	TGTGCCAGCAGTTTGAGGGGACAGGGGGTCAATCAGCCCCAGCATTTT	CASSLRGQGVNQPQHF
NA	TRBV7-3	TRBJ1-1	NA	TGTGCCAGCAGCCCTTATTTGAACACTGAAGCTTTCTTT	CASSPYLNTEAFF
once	TRBV20-1	TRBJ1-2	NA	TGCAGTGCTAGTCATTCCGGACAGAACTATGGCTACACCTTC	CSASHSGQNYGYTF
NA	TRBV7-8	TRBJ2-1	TRBD2	TGTGCCAGCAGTTACCCAGCGGGAGGCTCCTACAATGAGCAGTTCTTC	CASSYPAGGSYNEQFF
NA	TRBV5-1	TRBJ2-7	NA	TGCGCCAGCAGCTCCTTTGGCTCCTACGAGCAGTACTTC	CASSSFGSYEQYF
NA	TRBV9	TRBJ1-5	NA	TGTGCCAGCAGAGCCCCGGGCAGGGGAGGGCCCCAGCATTTT	CASRAPGRGGPQHF
NA	TRBV29-1	TRBJ1-2	NA	TGCAGCGTTACGACAGACTATGGCTACACCTTC	CSVTTDYGYTF
NA	TRBV30	TRBJ2-7	NA	TGTGCCTGGAAGGGGGGTTTCGGCTACGAGCAGTACTTC	CAWKGGFGYEQYF
NA	TRBV19	TRBJ2-1	NA	TGTGCCAGTAGCTCGCCGGGCAATGAGCAGTTCTTC	CASSSPGNEQFF
NA	TRBV10-3	TRBJ1-5	NA	TGTGCCATCAGTGAAGAATGGGGCGCAGAGGGTCAGCCCCAGCATTTT	CAISEEWGAEGQPQHF
NA	TRBV10-1	TRBJ2-3	TRBD2	TGCGCCAGCTCCCACGGACAGGGGACTAGCGGCTCTGGCACAGATACGCAGTATTTT	CASSHGQGTSGSGTDTQYF
NA	TRBV6-6	TRBJ2-5	NA	TGTGCCAGCAGTTACGAAGGGGCCCTACTAGAGACCCAGTACTTC	CASSYEGALLETQYF
NA	TRBV6-5	TRBJ2-5	TRBD2	TGTGCCAGCAGTATTAGCGGGAGACAGACCCAGTACTTC	CASSISGRQTQYF
once	TRBV7-9	TRBJ1-2	NA	TGTGCCAGCAGCTTAATCCGGGGTGGACGGTACTATGGCTACACCTTC	CASSLIRGGRYYGYTF
NA	TRBV13	TRBJ1-2	NA	TGTGCCAGCAGCTTAGGGACAGGCGGCGGCTACACCTTC	CASSLGTGGGYTF
NA	TRBV29-1	TRBJ2-3	NA	TGCAGCGTTGAACTTAGCACAGATACGCAGTATTTT	CSVELSTDTQYF
NA	TRBV19	TRBJ2-7	NA	TGTGCCAGTAGTAATCCCAGCTTCTCCTACGAGCAGTACTTC	CASSNPSFSYEQYF
NA	TRBV12-3/TRBV12-4	TRBJ2-5	NA	TGTGCCAGCAGTTTAGGAGGGGAAGAGACCCAGTACTTC	CASSLGGEETQYF
once	TRBV27	TRBJ1-2	NA	TGTGCCAGCAGTTTATTCGGCCAGGGCCCTAACTATGGCTACACCTTC	CASSLFGQGPNYGYTF
NA	TRBV3-1/TRBV3-2	TRBJ1-3	NA	TGTGCCAGCAGCGCAACAGGCTCTGGAAACACCATATATTTT	CASSATGSGNTIYF
once	TRBV12-3/TRBV12-4	TRBJ1-1	NA	TGTGCCAGCAGTTTGGCCCATTATTCCCAAGCTTTCTTT	CASSLAHYSQAFF
NA	TRBV10-3	TRBJ1-1	TRBD1	TGTGCCATCAGTGTGTTCGGGGGTGCCGGGACAGGACATAGAAACACTGAAGCTTTCTTT	CAISVFGGAGTGHRNTEAFF
NA	TRBV2	TRBJ1-2	NA	TGTGCCAGCAGTGAGGGTGGGTATGGCTACACCTTC	CASSEGGYGYTF
NA	TRBV6-1	TRBJ1-3	NA	TGTGCCAGCAGTGAAAGGTTGTACACCATATATTTT	CASSERLYTIYF
NA	TRBV9	TRBJ2-2	NA	TGTGCCAGCAGCGTAGTTGCCGGGAACACCGGGGAGCTGTTTTTT	CASSVVAGNTGELFF
NA	TRBV4-1	TRBJ2-2	TRBD2	TGCGCCAGCAGCCAAGATCAGGCGGGAGGGCCGTACACCGGGGAGCTGTTTTTT	CASSQDQAGGPYTGELFF
NA	TRBV18	TRBJ1-5	NA	TGTGCCAGCTCCCCCGGACAGCCTGACAATCAGCCCCAGCATTTT	CASSPGQPDNQPQHF
NA	TRBV4-2	TRBJ2-7	TRBD2	TGTGCCAGCAGCCAGGAACTAGCGGGAGATAACGAGCAGTACTTC	CASSQELAGDNEQYF
few	TRBV3-1/TRBV3-2	TRBJ2-2	NA	TGTGCCAGCAGCCCCCGGTCGGGCTCCGCGAACACCGGGGAGCTGTTTTTT	CASSPRSGSANTGELFF
once	TRBV30	TRBJ2-7	NA	TGTGCCTGGAGCCCGGGACACTCCTACGAGCAGTACTTC	CAWSPGHSYEQYF
NA	TRBV27	TRBJ2-2	TRBD2	TGTGCCAGCAGTCCTCCCGGGGCCCTAGCGGGACTAAACACCGGGGAGCTGTTTTTT	CASSPPGALAGLNTGELFF
NA	TRBV6-1	TRBJ2-5	TRBD2	TGTGCCAGCAGTGAATCTCTAGCGGAAGAGACCCAGTACTTC	CASSESLAEETQYF
NA	TRBV19	TRBJ1-5	TRBD1	TGTGCCAGTGGAACGACAGGGGGCTTCTGGCAGCCCCAGCATTTT	CASGTTGGFWQPQHF
NA	TRBV18	TRBJ2-2	TRBD1	TGTGCCAGCTCACCGCAGGGGGCCGGGGAGCTGTTTTTT	CASSPQGAGELFF
NA	TRBV6-2/TRBV6-3	TRBJ1-6	NA	TGTGCCAGCAGTTTCACAGGTTTATCAGCCTCCAAGTCACCCCTCCACTTT	CASSFTGLSASKSPLHF
NA	TRBV6-2/TRBV6-3	TRBJ1-1	NA	TGTGCCAGCAGTACTGAGGGCGCCACTGAAGCTTTCTTT	CASSTEGATEAFF
NA	TRBV27	TRBJ2-5	NA	TGTGCCAGCAGTTCCCCCCTAGGGGGAAAAGAGACCCAGTACTTC	CASSSPLGGKETQYF